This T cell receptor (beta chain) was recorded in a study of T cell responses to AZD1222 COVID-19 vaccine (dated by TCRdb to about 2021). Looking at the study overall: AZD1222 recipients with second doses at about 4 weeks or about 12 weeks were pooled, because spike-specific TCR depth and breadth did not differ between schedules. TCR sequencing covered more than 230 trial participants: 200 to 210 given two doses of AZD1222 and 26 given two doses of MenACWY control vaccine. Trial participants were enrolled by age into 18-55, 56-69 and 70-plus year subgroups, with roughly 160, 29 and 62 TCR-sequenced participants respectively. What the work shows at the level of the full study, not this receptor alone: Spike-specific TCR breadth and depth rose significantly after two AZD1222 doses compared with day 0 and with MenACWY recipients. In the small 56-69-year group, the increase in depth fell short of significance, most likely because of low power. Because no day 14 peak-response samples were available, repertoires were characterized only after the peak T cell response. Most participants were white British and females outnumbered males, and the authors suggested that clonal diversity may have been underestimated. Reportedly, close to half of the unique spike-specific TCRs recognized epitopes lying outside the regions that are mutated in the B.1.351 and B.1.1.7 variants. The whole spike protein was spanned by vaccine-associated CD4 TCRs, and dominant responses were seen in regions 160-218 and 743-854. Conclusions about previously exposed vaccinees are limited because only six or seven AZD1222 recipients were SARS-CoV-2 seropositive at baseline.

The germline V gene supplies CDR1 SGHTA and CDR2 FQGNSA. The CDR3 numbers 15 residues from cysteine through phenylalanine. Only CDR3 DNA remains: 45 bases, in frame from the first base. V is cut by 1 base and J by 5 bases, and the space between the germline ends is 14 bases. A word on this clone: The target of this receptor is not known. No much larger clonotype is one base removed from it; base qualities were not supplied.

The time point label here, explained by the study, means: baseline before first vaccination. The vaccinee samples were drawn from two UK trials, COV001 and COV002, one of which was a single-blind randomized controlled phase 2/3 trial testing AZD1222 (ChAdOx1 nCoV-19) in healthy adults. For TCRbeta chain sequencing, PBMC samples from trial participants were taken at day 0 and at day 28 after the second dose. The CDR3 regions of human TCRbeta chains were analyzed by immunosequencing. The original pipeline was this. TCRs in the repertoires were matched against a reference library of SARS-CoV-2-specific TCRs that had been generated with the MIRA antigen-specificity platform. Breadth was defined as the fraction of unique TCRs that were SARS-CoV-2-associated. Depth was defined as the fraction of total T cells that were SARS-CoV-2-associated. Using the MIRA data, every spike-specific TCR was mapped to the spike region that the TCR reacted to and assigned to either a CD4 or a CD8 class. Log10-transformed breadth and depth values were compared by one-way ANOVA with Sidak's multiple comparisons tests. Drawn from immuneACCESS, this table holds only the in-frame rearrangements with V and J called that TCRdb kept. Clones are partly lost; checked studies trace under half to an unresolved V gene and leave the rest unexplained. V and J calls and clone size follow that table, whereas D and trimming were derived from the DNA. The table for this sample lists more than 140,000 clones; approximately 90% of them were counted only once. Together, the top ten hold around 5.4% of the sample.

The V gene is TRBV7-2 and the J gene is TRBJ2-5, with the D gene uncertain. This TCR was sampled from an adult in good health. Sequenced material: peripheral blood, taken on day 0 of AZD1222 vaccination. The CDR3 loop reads CASSLVVGMGETQYF. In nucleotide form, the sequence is TGTGCCAGCAGCTTAGTTGTAGGGATGGGGGAGACCCAGTACTTC.